This T cell receptor (beta chain) was sequenced during a study of OX40 agonist ivuxolimab in advanced cancers. CDR3 length: 15 amino acids. Germline values: CDR1 LNHDA, CDR2 SQIVND (reference sequence). The V end was cut by 3 bases, the J end by 4 bases, with 12 bases between. The cohort excluded patients with autoimmune disease history or systemic immunosuppression. The method was immunoSEQ multiplex PCR; TCRdb's version includes in-frame clones alone and lacks a portion of them. Of about 53,000 clones in the sample, approximately 84% were seen once. This sequence joins TRBV19 and TRBJ2-2; the D is unclear. The material sequenced was CD4+ or CD8+ T cells sorted from blood, taken in a trial of the OX40 agonist ivuxolimab. This receptor was obtained from an adult with an advanced solid tumor such as melanoma, head and neck, liver or kidney cancer. CDR3 sequence: CASSMRPQTTGELFF. The CDR3 DNA reads as TGTGCCAGTAGTATGCGACCCCAGACCACCGGGGAGCTGTTTTTT.